This T cell receptor beta chain was retrieved from a study of shared clonotypes between healthy human individuals (dated by TCRdb to the early 2020s). Regarding the study in general: The cohort included three men and a couple of women between 18 and 49 years of age. Per donor, three plates each were used for CD4 naive and CD4 memory, two for CD8 naive, and one for CD8 memory. To estimate repertoire size and how much clonotype sharing occurs between individuals, the study deeply sequenced the blood TCR repertoires of five healthy adults. Different laboratories and diverse techniques were used to prepare libraries and sequence TCR repertoires, to increase sequencing depth and limit assay-specific biases. Leukapheresis yielded between about 0.94 and 9 billion PBMCs per donor. The full study reports these points: Higher generation probabilities were observed for clonotypes shared by all four sorted-subset donors than for non-shared clonotypes. Naive subsets generally had larger estimated clonotype richness than memory subsets did. The small number of donors limited the genetic and exposure-history diversity represented. When a handful of donors were compared, the shared fraction of clonotypes was 5% to 6.5% for naive CD4, less than 4% for naive CD8, more than 2% for memory CD4, and 0.35% to 0.5% for memory CD8. Based on pairwise subsampling, the degree of clonotype sharing among donors was expected to be affected by sequencing depth. Incomplete sequencing was indicated by rarefaction of sorted-subset datasets, despite the large sequencing depth. Sampling was limited to blood, and TCR repertoires in tissue likely differ from TCR repertoires in blood.

The CDR3 runs 17 amino acids, cysteine and phenylalanine included. Left in the record is the CDR3 DNA by itself, 51 bases read in frame from the first base. Donors were healthy HIV-negative adults with no recently reported acute infections or vaccinations. Every donor was a Caucasian adult residing in Nashville, Tennessee, USA. Magnetic negative selection was used to enrich CD4+ T cells, after which naive cells were positively selected on CD45RA and the negative fraction became the memory subset. Blood was obtained by leukapheresis, after which PBMCs were separated by Ficoll-Histopaque density gradient centrifugation and cryopreserved in liquid nitrogen vapor phase. Analytical flow cytometry was used to check the purity and quantity of each magnetically sorted T cell population. From each sorted fraction, genomic DNA was isolated and quantified by UV absorbance on a Nanodrop 2000c. For this clone: Its antigen is not yet known. Base qualities were left out, and no much larger clone turns up one base away.

Using the deep immunoSEQ assay, TCR CDR3 regions were amplified from genomic DNA by multiplex PCR. Extracted genomic DNA from each cell subset was spread evenly across all wells of several immunoSEQ 96-well plates, with each plate serving as a replicate. For sorted subsets, about 200 ng genomic DNA, equal to tens of thousands of T cell genomes, was loaded into each replicate PCR. The purified libraries were quantified using a Qubit 3.0 fluorometer, sized with a Bioanalyzer 2100, and then quantified again using the KAPA Library Quantification kit. Every immunoSEQ 96-well plate was sequenced on a separate single-read 150-cycle Illumina NextSeq 550 flow cell. The paper's data handling went like this. Because the immunoSEQ output held only junctional sequences and lacked quality scores, the filtering could not match the filtering applied to full-length reads. To assign V/J genes and CDR3, sequences were annotated against IMGT germline references using PyIR, a Python wrapper for IgBLAST v1.9. Reads were filtered out if the reads had weak V/J assignments (E-value above 1e-6), no CDR3, stop codons, out-of-frame junctions, or ambiguous translated residues. V3J clonotypes were defined as sequences sharing the same inferred V gene, J gene, and CDR3 amino acid sequence. To compute the percentage overlap between repertoires, the number of shared unique clonotypes was divided by the size of the smaller repertoire. RTK rarefaction, the Chao1 estimator, and Recon v2.1 estimates of unobserved clonotypes were used to assess repertoire richness. Generation probabilities were computed with OLGA for all TCRbeta clonotypes obtained by the gDNA method from several donors. Here the immuneACCESS table is served through TCRdb, limited to in-frame sequences with V and J called. Missing clones are a known gap in these copies; in checked studies unresolved V genes cover under half, and the rest lacks a known reason. V, J and clone size reflect that table, while D and trimming were determined from the DNA. The sample yields some 1.1 million clones; approximately 80% were counted once. 0.85% to 1% of the sample is in the top ten clones.

This sequence was found in a man aged 18 to 30 in good health. Some clones in this sample may be carry-over from other donors' samples. The sample comprised memory CD4+ T cells from PBMCs. The cell subset or site label, read with the paper, signifies: CD45RA-negative fraction. This chain joins TRBV21-1 to TRBJ2-7; the table's D call of TRBD1 was not tested on the DNA. TRBV21-1 is a pseudogene segment. The CDR3 corresponds to CASSKVWIGGYSYEQYF. Read as DNA, the sequence is TGTGCCAGCAGCAAAGTGTGGATAGGGGGCTACTCCTACGAGCAGTACTTC.